These 11 T cell receptor beta chains were sequenced from one sample in a study of neoadjuvant anti-PD-1 for oral cavity cancer. The sample's time point: after neoadjuvant nivolumab, at surgical resection. This table comes from immunoSEQ multiplex PCR, and its TCRdb copy is limited to in-frame clones, with some not included. The repertoire holds 72,000 or so clones, about 86% seen once, with around 3% in the top ten. The source material was PBMCs, sampled after nivolumab (anti-PD-1) treatment. The receptors shown here come from a person between 35 and 79 years old with oral cavity squamous cell carcinoma.

This chain uses TRBV27 with TRBJ2-7; D remains unclear. Looked up from germline, CDR1 is MNHEY and CDR2 is SMNVEV (reference sequence). Deletions cut 6 bases from V and 3 bases from J, with 12 bases between. CDR3 length equals 13 residues. CDR3: CASSRGFHYEQYF. Written as DNA, the CDR3 is TGTGCCAGCAGCCGCGGATTCCACTACGAGCAGTACTTC.

The V call is TRBV28, the J call TRBJ2-1, with D possibly TRBD2 on 6 matching bases. Germline CDR1 and CDR2: MDHEN and SYDVKM. The CDR3 is 15 amino acids. Trimming removed 5 bases from V and 3 bases from J, with 14 bases in between. This CDR3 is CASSRGSLGYNEQFF. In DNA, the CDR3 is TGTGCCAGCAGTCGGGGGTCTCTGGGCTACAATGAGCAGTTCTTC.

The chain is built from TRBV6-5 and TRBJ2-3, with D uncertain. The CDR3 covers 13 residues. The V end was cut by 3 bases, the J end by 6 bases, with 10 bases between. Germline CDR1 MNHEY, CDR2 SVGAGI. CDR3 region: CASSYTGGDTQYF. CDR3 in DNA: TGTGCCAGCAGTTATACCGGTGGCGATACGCAGTATTTT.

This chain connects TRBV29-1 to TRBJ2-7; 7 positions agree with TRBD1. V trimming: 5 bases; J trimming: 3 bases; junction bases outside the gene matches: 4. The V gene's germline CDR1 is SQVTM and CDR2 ANQGSEA. The CDR3 is made up of 12 amino acids. The CDR3 is CSVKGANYEQYF. As DNA, the CDR3 is TGCAGCGTTAAGGGGGCTAACTACGAGCAGTACTTC.

V is TRBV2 and J is TRBJ1-1; maybe TRBD1 (5 bases). Trimming stripped 6 bases from V and 1 base from J, with 21 bases between. The CDR3 sequence is 17 residues long. Germline CDR1 is SNHLY and CDR2 is FYNNEI. CDR3 sequence: CASSPRVWGRRNTEAFF. CDR3 nucleotides: TGTGCCAGCAGCCCTCGGGTATGGGGGAGAAGGAACACTGAAGCTTTCTTT.

The V and J genes are TRBV5-4 and TRBJ2-5, with 8 bases lining up with TRBD1. This CDR3 is 14 amino acids long. Germline loops: CDR1 SGHNT, CDR2 YYREEE (reference sequence). V lost 4 bases and J lost 3; bases outside the gene matches: 5. CDR3 protein: CASSRTGGEETQYF. Written as DNA, the CDR3 is TGTGCCAGCAGCCGTACAGGGGGAGAAGAGACCCAGTACTTC.

The rearrangement links TRBV6-1 to TRBJ1-5; no definite D call. The germline V gene has CDR1 MNHNS and CDR2 SASEGT. The V end was cut by 3 bases, the J end by 3 bases, with 9 bases between. The CDR3 has 14 residues. Here the CDR3 DNA reads TGTGCCAGCAGTGACTTCGGAAACAATCAGCCCCAGCATTTT. Its protein is CASSDFGNNQPQHF.

This clone occurred once. As DNA, the CDR3 is TGTGCCAGCAGTGAAGCCTGGTTAGGGTCGTGGGAGCAGTTCTTC. Translation: CASSEAWLGSWEQFF. J is TRBJ2-1 and V is TRBV2; D is ambiguous. Between the trimmed V and J ends, which lost 0 bases and 10 bases, there was a span of 16 bases. This CDR3 region has 15 residues. Germline V gene data show CDR1 as SNHLY and CDR2 as FYNNEI.

The chain combines TRBV4-2 with TRBJ2-7, with a weak D call TRBD2 (5 bases). CDR1 and CDR2 (germline): LGHNA, YNFKEQ. This CDR3 spans 15 amino acids. Trimming left V 0 bases short and J 4 bases short, with 13 bases between. The CDR3 DNA reads TGTGCCAGCAGCCAAGAGGCAGCGGCCCTGTACGAGCAGTACTTC. This gives the protein CASSQEAAALYEQYF.

The chain employs TRBV27 and TRBJ1-1; the match to TRBD1 covers 10 bases. The germline V gene has CDR1 MNHEY and CDR2 SMNVEV (reference sequence). Trimming removed 4 bases from V and 5 bases from J; junction bases left unmatched: 10. The CDR3 contains 16 residues. CDR3 DNA sequence: TGTGCCAGCAGTTCTTCCTGGGACAGGGGTGGGACTGAAGCTTTCTTT. It codes for CASSSSWDRGGTEAFF.

The V and J genes are TRBV9 and TRBJ2-2; 8 bases map to TRBD2. Trimming removed 2 bases from V and 4 bases from J; junction bases left unmatched: 10. The length of the CDR3 is 17 residues. The germline V gene has CDR1 SGDLS and CDR2 YYNGEE. CDR3 residues: CASSVSPGTSGTGELFF. Here the CDR3 DNA reads TGTGCCAGCAGCGTCTCCCCCGGTACTAGCGGCACCGGGGAGCTGTTTTTT.